This TCR beta chain appears in the sequencing data of a study of blood T cell repertoires in COVID-19. About the study: The origin of the acute and convalescent COVID-19 samples was the United States, Italy and Spain. In each case, the material was cDNA or gDNA derived from T cells, B-cell-depleted T cells, or PBMCs.

CDR1 and CDR2 from the germline V gene are LGHNA and YSLEER. This CDR3 comprises 16 residues. V was cut by 4 bases and J by 5 bases, with 20 bases left in between. As originally analysed: Counts of nucleated cells, estimated from reference gene primer amplification, were obtained. Assay used: immunoSEQ multiplex PCR; TCRdb lists only in-frame clones, some missing. V and J calls and clone size are copied from that table; D and trimming were computed from the DNA. The sample consists of about 310,000 clones, approximately 89% of them appearing once. The source is a woman aged 50 to 60 who had recovered from COVID-19. What was sequenced was peripheral blood. J is TRBJ2-5 and V is TRBV4-3; possibly TRBD2 for D (6 bases). The CDR3 region is CASSPTFGGYIETQYF. The CDR3 nucleotides read TGCGCCAGCAGCCCCACTTTCGGGGGTTATATCGAGACCCAGTACTTC.